This T cell receptor (beta chain) is from a study of T cell repertoires in cytomegalovirus infection. Each CDR3 protein is one row after TCRdb ran MiXCR on the reads. This sample yields about 160,000 distinct CDR3 sequences, of which roughly 18% are seen a single time; around a sixth belongs to the top ten. Germline V gene sequence: CDR1 MNHNS, CDR2 SASEGT. V gave up 6 bases and J gave up 0 bases, with 17 bases separating them. The length of the CDR3 is 16 residues. This clonotype was sampled from a human donor in good health (CMV status not recorded). Some clones in this sample may be carry-over from other donors' samples. The V and J genes are TRBV6-1 and TRBJ1-1, with D unresolved. Material for sequencing was CD8+ T cells from PBMCs. The CDR3 region is CASSHARDYMNTEAFF. CDR3 coding DNA: TGTGCCAGCAGCCACGCGCGGGATTACATGAACACTGAAGCTTTCTTT.